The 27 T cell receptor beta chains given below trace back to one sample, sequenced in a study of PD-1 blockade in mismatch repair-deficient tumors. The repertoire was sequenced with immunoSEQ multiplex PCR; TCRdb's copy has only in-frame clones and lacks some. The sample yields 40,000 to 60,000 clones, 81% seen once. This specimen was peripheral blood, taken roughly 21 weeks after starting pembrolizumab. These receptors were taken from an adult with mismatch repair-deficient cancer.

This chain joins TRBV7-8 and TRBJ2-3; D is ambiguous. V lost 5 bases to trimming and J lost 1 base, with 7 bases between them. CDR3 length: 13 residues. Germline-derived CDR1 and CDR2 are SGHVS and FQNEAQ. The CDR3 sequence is CASSPKGTDTQYF. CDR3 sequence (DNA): TGTGCCAGCAGCCCCAAGGGCACAGATACGCAGTATTTT.

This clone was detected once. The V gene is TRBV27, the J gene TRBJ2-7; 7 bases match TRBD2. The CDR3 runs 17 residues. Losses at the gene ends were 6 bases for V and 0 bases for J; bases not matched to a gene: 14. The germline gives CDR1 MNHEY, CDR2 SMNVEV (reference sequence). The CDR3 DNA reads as TGTGCCAGCAGATCTACTATAGAGCGGGGCAACTCCTACGAGCAGTACTTC. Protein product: CASRSTIERGNSYEQYF.

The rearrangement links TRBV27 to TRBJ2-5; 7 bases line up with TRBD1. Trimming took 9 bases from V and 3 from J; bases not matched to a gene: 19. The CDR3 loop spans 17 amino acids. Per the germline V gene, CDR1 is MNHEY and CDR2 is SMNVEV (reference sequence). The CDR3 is CASKPLGREGGKETQYF. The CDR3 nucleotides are TGTGCCAGTAAACCCCTCGGGCGAGAAGGGGGCAAAGAGACCCAGTACTTC.

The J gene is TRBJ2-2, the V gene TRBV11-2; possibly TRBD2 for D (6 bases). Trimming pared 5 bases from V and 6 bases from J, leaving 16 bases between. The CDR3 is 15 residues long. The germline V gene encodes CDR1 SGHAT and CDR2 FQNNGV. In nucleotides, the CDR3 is TGTGCCAGCAGCATGCTAGCGAGAGTTCCCGGGGAGCTGTTTTTT. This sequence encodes CASSMLARVPGELFF.

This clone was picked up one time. This chain's CDR3 is CASSPGPRSLDGYTF. The DNA of the CDR3 is TGTGCCAGCAGCCCGGGACCCCGAAGTCTTGATGGCTACACCTTC. The chain carries TRBV5-5 and TRBJ1-2; maybe TRBD1 (5 bases). The CDR3 runs to 15 residues. V lost 4 bases, J lost 6 bases, and 19 bases lay in between. CDR1 SGHKS and CDR2 YYEKEE come from the germline V gene (reference sequence).

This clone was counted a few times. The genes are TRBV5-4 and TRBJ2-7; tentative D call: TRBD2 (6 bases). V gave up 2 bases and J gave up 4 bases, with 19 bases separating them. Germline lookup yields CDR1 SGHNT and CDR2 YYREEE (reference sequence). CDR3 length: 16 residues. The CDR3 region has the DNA TGTGCCAGCAGCTTAGGATCCGGCGGGGCAGGGTACGAGCAGTACTTC. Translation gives CASSLGSGGAGYEQYF.

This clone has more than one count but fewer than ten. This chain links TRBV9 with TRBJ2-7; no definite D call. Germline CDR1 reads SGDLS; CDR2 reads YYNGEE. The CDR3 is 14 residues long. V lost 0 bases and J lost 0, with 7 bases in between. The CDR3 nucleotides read TGTGCCAGCAGCGTAGATCACAGCTCCTACGAGCAGTACTTC. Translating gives CASSVDHSSYEQYF.

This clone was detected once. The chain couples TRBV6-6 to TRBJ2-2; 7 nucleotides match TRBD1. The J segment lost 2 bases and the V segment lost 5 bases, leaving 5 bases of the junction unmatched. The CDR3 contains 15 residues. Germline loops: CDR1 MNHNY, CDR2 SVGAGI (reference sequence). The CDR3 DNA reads TGTGCCAGCAGTGAGAGACAGGGAAACACCGGGGAGCTGTTTTTT. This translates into CASSERQGNTGELFF.

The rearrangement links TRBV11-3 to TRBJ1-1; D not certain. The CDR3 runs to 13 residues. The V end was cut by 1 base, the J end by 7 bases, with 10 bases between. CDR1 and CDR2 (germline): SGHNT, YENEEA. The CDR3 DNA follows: TGTGCCAGCAGCTTAGGGGAGACGCGTGAAGCTTTCTTT. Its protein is CASSLGETREAFF.

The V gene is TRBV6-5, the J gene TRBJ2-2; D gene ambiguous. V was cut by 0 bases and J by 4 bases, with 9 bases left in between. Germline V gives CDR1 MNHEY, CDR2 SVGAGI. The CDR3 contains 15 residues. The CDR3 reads CASSYSRMVTGELFF. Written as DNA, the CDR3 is TGTGCCAGCAGTTACTCTAGGATGGTCACCGGGGAGCTGTTTTTT.

The CDR3 DNA follows: TGTGCCAGCTCACCACCTCAGGGAGGCACTGAAGCTTTCTTT. The encoded protein is CASSPPQGGTEAFF. V and J are TRBV18 and TRBJ1-1, with a tentative D call TRBD1 (5 bases). The germline gives CDR1 KGHSH, CDR2 LQKENI. CDR3 length: 14 residues. The ends were cut back, 0 bases at V and 4 bases at J, with 9 bases in the middle. Supplemented by reference TRBV18 and TRBJ1-1, the full variable domain reads NAGVMQNPRHLVRRRGQEARLRCSPMKGHSHVYWYRQLPEEGLKFMVYLQKENIIDESGMPKERFSAEFPKEGPSILRIQQVVRGDSAAYFCASSPPQGGTEAFFGQGTRLTVV.

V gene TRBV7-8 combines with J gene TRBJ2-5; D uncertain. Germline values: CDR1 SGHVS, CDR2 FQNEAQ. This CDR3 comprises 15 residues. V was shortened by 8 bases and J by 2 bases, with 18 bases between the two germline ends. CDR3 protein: CASRSRTERQETQYF. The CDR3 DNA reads TGTGCCAGCCGATCGAGAACGGAAAGACAAGAGACCCAGTACTTC.

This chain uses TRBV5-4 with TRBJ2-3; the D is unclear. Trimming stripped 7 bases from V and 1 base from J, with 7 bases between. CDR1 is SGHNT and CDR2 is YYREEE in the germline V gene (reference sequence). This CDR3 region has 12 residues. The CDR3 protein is CASGLGTDTQYF. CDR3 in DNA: TGTGCCAGCGGTCTCGGCACAGATACGCAGTATTTT.

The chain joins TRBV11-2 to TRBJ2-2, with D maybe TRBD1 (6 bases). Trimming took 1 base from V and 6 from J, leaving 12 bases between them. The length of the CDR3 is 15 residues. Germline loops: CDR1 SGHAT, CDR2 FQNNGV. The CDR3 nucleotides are TGTGCCAGCAGCTTAGGAATGGGGGCCGCCGGGGAGCTGTTTTTT. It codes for CASSLGMGAAGELFF.

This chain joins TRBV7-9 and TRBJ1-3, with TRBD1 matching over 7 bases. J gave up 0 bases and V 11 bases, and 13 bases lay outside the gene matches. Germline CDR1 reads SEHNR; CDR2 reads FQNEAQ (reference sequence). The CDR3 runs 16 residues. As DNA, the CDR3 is TGTGCCCATGGAGGAGAGGGGGCAAGCTCTGGAAACACCATATATTTT. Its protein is CAHGGEGASSGNTIYF.

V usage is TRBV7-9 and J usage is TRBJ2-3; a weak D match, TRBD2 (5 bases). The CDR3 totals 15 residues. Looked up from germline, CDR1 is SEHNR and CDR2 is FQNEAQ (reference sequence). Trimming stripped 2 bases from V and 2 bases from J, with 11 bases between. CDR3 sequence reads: CASSLKLGTTDTQYF. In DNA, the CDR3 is TGTGCCAGCAGCTTAAAACTAGGAACCACAGATACGCAGTATTTT.

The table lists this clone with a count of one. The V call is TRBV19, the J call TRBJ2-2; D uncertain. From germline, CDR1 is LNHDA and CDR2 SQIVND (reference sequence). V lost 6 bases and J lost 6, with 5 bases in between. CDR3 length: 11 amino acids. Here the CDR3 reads CASRVSGELFF. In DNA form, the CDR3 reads TGTGCCAGTAGGGTGTCCGGGGAGCTGTTTTTT.

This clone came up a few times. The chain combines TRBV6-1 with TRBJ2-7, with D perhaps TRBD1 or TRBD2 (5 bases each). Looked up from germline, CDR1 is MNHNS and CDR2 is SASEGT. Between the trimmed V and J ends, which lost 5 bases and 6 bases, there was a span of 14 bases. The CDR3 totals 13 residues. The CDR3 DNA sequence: TGTGCCAGCAGTCCCGGGACCCCCCCCGAGCAGTACTTC. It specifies CASSPGTPPEQYF.

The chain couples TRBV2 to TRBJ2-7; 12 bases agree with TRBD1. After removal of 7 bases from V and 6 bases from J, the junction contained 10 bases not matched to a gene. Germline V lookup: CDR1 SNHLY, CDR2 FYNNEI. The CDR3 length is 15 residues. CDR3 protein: CASKGAGQGASEQYF. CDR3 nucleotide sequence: TGTGCCAGCAAGGGGGCGGGACAGGGGGCTTCCGAGCAGTACTTC.

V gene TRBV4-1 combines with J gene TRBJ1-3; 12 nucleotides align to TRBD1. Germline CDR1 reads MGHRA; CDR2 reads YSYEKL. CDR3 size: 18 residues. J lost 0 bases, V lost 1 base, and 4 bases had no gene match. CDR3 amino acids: CASSQGGQGAHSGNTIYF. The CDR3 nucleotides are TGCGCCAGCAGCCAAGGGGGACAGGGGGCCCACTCTGGAAACACCATATATTTT.

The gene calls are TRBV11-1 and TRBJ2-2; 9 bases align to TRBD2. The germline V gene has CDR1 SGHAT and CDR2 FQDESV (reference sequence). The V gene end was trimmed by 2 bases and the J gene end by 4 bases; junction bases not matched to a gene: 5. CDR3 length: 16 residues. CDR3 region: CASSLSFSGSTGELFF. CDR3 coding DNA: TGTGCCAGCAGCTTAAGCTTTAGCGGGAGCACCGGGGAGCTGTTTTTT.

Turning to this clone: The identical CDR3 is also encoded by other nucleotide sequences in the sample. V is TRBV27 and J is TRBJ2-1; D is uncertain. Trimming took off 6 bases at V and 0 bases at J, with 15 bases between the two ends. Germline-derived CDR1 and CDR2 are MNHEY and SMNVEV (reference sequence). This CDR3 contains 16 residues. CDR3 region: CASSHSPASSYNEQFF. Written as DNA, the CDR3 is TGTGCCAGCAGCCACTCTCCCGCGAGCTCCTACAATGAGCAGTTCTTC.

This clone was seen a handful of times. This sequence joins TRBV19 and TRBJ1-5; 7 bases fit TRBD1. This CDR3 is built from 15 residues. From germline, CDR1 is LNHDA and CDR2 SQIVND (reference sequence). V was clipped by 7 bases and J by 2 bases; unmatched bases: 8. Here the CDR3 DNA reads TGTGCCAGTACCCTGAGACAGGGACGCAATCAGCCCCAGCATTTT. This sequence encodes CASTLRQGRNQPQHF.

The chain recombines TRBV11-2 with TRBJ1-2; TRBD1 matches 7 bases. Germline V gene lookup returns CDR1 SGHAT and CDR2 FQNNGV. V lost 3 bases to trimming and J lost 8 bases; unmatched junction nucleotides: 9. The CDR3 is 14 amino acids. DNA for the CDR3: TGTGCCAGCAGCTTGGGAACAGGGGTCTTGGGCTACACCTTC. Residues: CASSLGTGVLGYTF.

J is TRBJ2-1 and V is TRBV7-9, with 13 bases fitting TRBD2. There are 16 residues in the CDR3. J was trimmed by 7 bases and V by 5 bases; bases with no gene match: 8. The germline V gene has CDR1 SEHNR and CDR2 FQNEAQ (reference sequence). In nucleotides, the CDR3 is TGTGCCAGCAGCCACCCACTAGCGGGAGGGAGGAATGAGCAGTTCTTC. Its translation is CASSHPLAGGRNEQFF. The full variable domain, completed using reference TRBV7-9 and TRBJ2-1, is DTGVSQNPRHKITKRGQNVTFRCDPISEHNRLYWYRQTLGQGPEFLTYFQNEAQLEKSRLLSDRFSAERPKGSFSTLEIQRTEQGDSAMYLCASSHPLAGGRNEQFFGPGTRLTVL.

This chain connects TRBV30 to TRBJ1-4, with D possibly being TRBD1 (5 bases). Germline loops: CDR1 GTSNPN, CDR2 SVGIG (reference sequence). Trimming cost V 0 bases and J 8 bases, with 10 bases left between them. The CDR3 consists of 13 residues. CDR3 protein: CAWSVKGWEKLFF. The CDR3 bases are TGTGCCTGGAGTGTAAAGGGGTGGGAAAAACTGTTTTTT. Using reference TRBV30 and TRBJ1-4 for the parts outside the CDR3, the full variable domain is SQTIHQWPATLVQPVGSPLSLECTVEGTSNPNLYWYRQAAGRGLQLLFYSVGIGQISSEVPQNLSASRPQDRQFILSSKKLLLSDSGFYLCAWSVKGWEKLFFGSGTQLSVL.

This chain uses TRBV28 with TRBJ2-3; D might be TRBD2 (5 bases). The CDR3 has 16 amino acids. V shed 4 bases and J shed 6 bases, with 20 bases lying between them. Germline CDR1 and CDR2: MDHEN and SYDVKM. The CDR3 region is CASSSPARAVGDTQYF. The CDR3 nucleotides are TGTGCCAGCAGTTCCCCCGCCCGAGCGGTGGGGGATACGCAGTATTTT.